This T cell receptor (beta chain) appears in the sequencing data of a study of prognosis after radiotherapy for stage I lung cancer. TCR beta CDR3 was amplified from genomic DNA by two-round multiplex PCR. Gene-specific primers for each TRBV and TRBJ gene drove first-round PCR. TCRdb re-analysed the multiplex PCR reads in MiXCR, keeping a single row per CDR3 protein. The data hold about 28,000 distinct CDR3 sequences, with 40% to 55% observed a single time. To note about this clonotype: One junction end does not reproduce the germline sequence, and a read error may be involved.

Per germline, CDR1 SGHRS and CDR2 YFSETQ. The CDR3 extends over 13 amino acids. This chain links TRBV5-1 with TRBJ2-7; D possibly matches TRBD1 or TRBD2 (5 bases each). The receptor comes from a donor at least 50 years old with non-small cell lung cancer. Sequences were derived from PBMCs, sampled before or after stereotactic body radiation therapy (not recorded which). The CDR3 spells CASILWDGVRQYF. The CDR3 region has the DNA TGCGCCAGCATCTTGTGGGACGGGGTTCGGCAGTACTTC.